A single sample is the source of the 9 T cell receptor beta chains below, sequenced in a study of blood T cells in healthy people across ages (dated by TCRdb to 2014 to 2015). The library was produced with 5' RACE. Sequencing instrument: Illumina HiSeq 2500. A second PCR of about 6 to 12 cycles was performed with a sample-barcoded 5' primer and a J-beta primer mix. The public sequencing data were trimmed at Q25 with fastp and processed into clonotypes with MiXCR by TCRdb, which kept only in-frame beta chains. Here each entry gathers all rows of one CDR3 protein and keeps the most common genes and DNA. For this sample the table gives more than 500,000 distinct CDR3 sequences, of which approximately 30% were detected only once. The top ten hold about 18% of the sample. Material for sequencing was blood. The receptors were gathered from a woman between 65 and 79 years old in good health.

This chain uses TRBV20-1 with TRBJ2-3; TRBD2 agrees at 11 bases. Unmatched junction bases numbered 9, after V lost 5 bases and J lost 2 bases. CDR3 length: 16 amino acids. Germline V CDR1 and CDR2: DFQATT, SNEGSKA (reference sequence). CDR3 nucleotides: TGCAGTGCTTCCAATCTGACTAGCGGGGACACAGATACGCAGTATTTT. Residues: CSASNLTSGDTDTQYF.

Only a few counts were recorded for this clonotype. This sequence joins TRBV5-1 and TRBJ2-1; 9 bases fit TRBD1. V shed 4 bases, J shed 8 bases, and the junction held 7 bases outside the gene matches. CDR1 and CDR2 from the germline V gene are SGHRS and YFSETQ. The CDR3 is made up of 14 amino acids. The DNA of the CDR3 is TGCGCCAGCAGCCGGGACAGGGTTATCGATGAGCAGTTCTTC. It specifies CASSRDRVIDEQFF.

The CDR3 sequence is CSAADSAGGPETQYF. The CDR3 DNA follows: TGCAGTGCTGCAGATTCGGCGGGAGGACCAGAGACCCAGTACTTC. The rearrangement uses TRBV20-1 and TRBJ2-1; 8 bases match TRBD2. The better agreement between TRBJ2-5 and the DNA end casts doubt on the J call. The CDR3 loop spans 15 amino acids. Germline V lookup: CDR1 DFQATT, CDR2 SNEGSKA (reference sequence).

A word on this clonotype: Its ends do not fully match the called genes, so a read error is possible. The gene calls are TRBV15 and TRBJ2-1, with 9 positions matching TRBD1. The germline gives CDR1 LNHNV, CDR2 YYDKDF (reference sequence). The CDR3 is made up of 13 amino acids. The CDR3 DNA is TGTGCCACCAGCAGAGACGGCACAGGGGGCAGTCACTTC. The encoded protein is CATSRDGTGGSHF.

The chain links TRBV21-1 to TRBJ2-3; the listed D gene, TRBD1, was not tested against the DNA. TRBV21-1 is a pseudogene segment. This CDR3 contains 18 residues. CDR3 residues: CASSKLGKGTGTTDTQYF. The CDR3 region has the DNA TGTGCCAGCAGCAAGCTGGGTAAAGGGACAGGGACCACAGATACGCAGTATTTT.

Only a few counts were recorded for this clonotype. V usage is TRBV5-1 and J usage is TRBJ1-2; tentative D call: TRBD1 (6 bases). Germline loops: CDR1 SGHRS, CDR2 YFSETQ. Trimming removed 4 bases from V and 6 bases from J, with 16 bases in between. The CDR3 totals 14 residues. This CDR3 is CASSTDLGGNGYTF. The CDR3 DNA is TGCGCCAGCAGCACTGATCTCGGGGGCAATGGCTACACCTTC.

The CDR3 coding sequence is TGTGCCAGCAGCTTGGATGTGGAGGAAAAACTGTTTTTT. This gives the protein CASSLDVEEKLFF. The J gene is TRBJ1-4, the V gene TRBV7-9; D is undetermined. Per germline, CDR1 SEHNR and CDR2 FQNEAQ (reference sequence). CDR3 size: 13 residues. Trimming shortened V by 3 bases and J by 8 bases, and 10 bases separated the two germline ends.

The CDR3 DNA follows: TGTGCCAGCAGCCCCTCGGGGGACCCCTGCCAGCCCCAGCATTTT. Its translation: CASSPSGDPCQPQHF. V usage is TRBV7-2 and J usage is TRBJ1-5; tentatively, D is TRBD1 (5 bases). Germline lookup yields CDR1 SGHTA and CDR2 FQGNSA. This CDR3 comprises 15 residues. With 5 bases removed from V and 7 bases from J, the gap between germline ends came to 18 bases.

This clonotype was counted between two and nine times. A junction end diverges from the germline sequence, so it may reflect a read error. The chain couples TRBV29-1 to TRBJ1-2; D remains unclear. Germline V gene sequence: CDR1 SQVTM, CDR2 ANQGSEA. The CDR3 runs to 13 residues. The CDR3 DNA reads TGCAACGTTGGAGGATATGAACGAGGGGGCTACACCTTC. It yields the protein CNVGGYERGGYTF.